What follows are 23 T cell receptor beta chains derived from one specimen sequenced in a study of synovial regulatory T cells in juvenile arthritis (dated by TCRdb to about 2015). The protocol used for the library was the immunoSEQ multiplex PCR assay. TCRdb mirrors the immuneACCESS table, restricted to in-frame sequences. Some clones are absent from its copies; in checked studies, under half trace to an unresolved V gene, and the reason for the others is unknown. The sample table gives some 10,000 clones. The top ten clonotypes cover 0.72% of the sample. Sequenced sample: Treg cells from blood. Explained via the paper, the cell subset or site label denotes: remaining (HLA-DR-negative) circulating blood Treg cells. These receptors all stem from a donor younger than 30 with juvenile idiopathic arthritis.

The J gene is TRBJ2-7, the V gene TRBV2; TCRdb proposes TRBD1, but this gene call is untestable without DNA. The CDR3 runs 14 residues. The protein alone is recorded here. The germline V gene has CDR1 SNHLY and CDR2 FYNNEI. This CDR3 reads CASSADRGAYEQYF.

The chain uses TRBV7-2 and TRBJ2-1; without DNA, the TCRdb call of TRBD1 cannot be checked. This CDR3 has 16 residues. No DNA sequence was recorded. Germline V gene sequence: CDR1 SGHTA, CDR2 FQGNSA. The CDR3: CASSLNSPRTGNEQFF.

The CDR3 loop is CASSLPPRRGGAVGSTQYF. This rearrangement joins TRBV28 to TRBJ2-3; TCRdb reports TRBD2, a call that lacks DNA to check it against. The CDR3 totals 19 residues. The protein alone is recorded here. Germline V gene lookup returns CDR1 MDHEN and CDR2 SYDVKM.

This CDR3 is CASGLVRGGPGTGSYEQYF. The genes are TRBV12-5 and TRBJ2-7; TCRdb outputs TRBD2, but without DNA this stays unchecked. Germline-derived CDR1 and CDR2 are LGHNT and FRNRAP. There are 19 residues in the CDR3. No nucleotide data were recorded.

CDR3: CASSSSRAYNEQFF. The chain has TRBV5-6 and TRBJ2-1. Germline CDR1 is SGHDT and CDR2 is YYEEEE. The CDR3 is made up of 14 amino acids. The protein alone is recorded here. The full variable domain, completed using reference TRBV5-6 and TRBJ2-1, is DAGVTQSPTHLIKTRGQQVTLRCSPKSGHDTVSWYQQALGQGPQFIFQYYEEEERQRGNFPDRFSGHQFPNYSSELNVNALLLGDSALYLCASSSSRAYNEQFFGPGTRLTVL.

The V and J genes are TRBV6-5 and TRBJ2-1; TCRdb's assignment of TRBD2 cannot be checked, as there is no DNA. The germline gives CDR1 MNHEY, CDR2 SVGAGI. This CDR3 region has 14 residues. The entry carries no DNA sequence. CDR3 sequence reads: CASSPGLVSSEQFF.

The chain employs TRBV19 and TRBJ1-3; the D call from TCRdb, TRBD1, cannot be confirmed without DNA. The CDR3 has 16 residues. No DNA has been recorded. Germline V CDR1 and CDR2: LNHDA, SQIVND (reference sequence). CDR3 in amino acids: CASSILGQALGNTIYF.

V usage is TRBV5-4 and J usage is TRBJ1-4; the TCRdb D gene call, TRBD1, has no DNA to confirm it. The CDR3 is 14 residues long. The DNA is not on file. CDR1 and CDR2 (germline): SGHNT, YYREEE (reference sequence). CDR3 region: CASSFDRGIEKLFF.

The chain couples TRBV6-6 to TRBJ2-5; the TCRdb D gene call, TRBD1, has no DNA to confirm it. Germline assignment: CDR1 MNHNY and CDR2 SVGAGI (reference sequence). The CDR3 covers 15 residues. No DNA sequence was recorded. The CDR3 region is CASSYRTSRGETQYF.

The chain uses TRBV15 and TRBJ2-7; TCRdb names TRBD1, which stays unverified in the absence of DNA. The CDR3 totals 15 residues. The DNA sequence is not available. CDR1 is LNHNV, CDR2 YYDKDF, per germline (reference sequence). The CDR3 protein is CATSRDMTVGYEQYF.

J is TRBJ2-5 and V is TRBV18; as DNA is missing, the TRBD2 call by TCRdb cannot be tested. In germline, CDR1 is KGHSH, CDR2 LQKENI. The CDR3 loop spans 15 amino acids. No DNA sequence was recorded. The CDR3 sequence is CASSPQEGLQETQYF.

The rearrangement uses TRBV19 and TRBJ1-2. The CDR3 consists of 9 residues. Nucleotide data are not available. Per the germline V gene, CDR1 is LNHDA and CDR2 is SQIVND (reference sequence). This CDR3 is CASGYGYTF.

The rearrangement uses TRBV11-2 and TRBJ2-1; checking the TCRdb D call of TRBD2 is not possible without DNA. This CDR3 has 19 residues. No DNA is recorded. Germline-derived CDR1 and CDR2 are SGHAT and FQNNGV. This CDR3 is CASSRTGRGPPLSYNEQFF.

CDR3 amino acids: CASSGRGEAFF. This chain joins TRBV6-6 and TRBJ1-1. The CDR3 length is 11 residues. No nucleotide data were recorded. In germline, CDR1 is MNHNY, CDR2 SVGAGI (reference sequence).

This chain connects TRBV28 to TRBJ2-7; TCRdb reports TRBD2, a call that lacks DNA to check it against. Germline CDR1 and CDR2: MDHEN and SYDVKM. The CDR3 has 16 residues. No DNA sequence was recorded. The CDR3 protein is CASSLEPRGSSYEQYF.

This chain joins TRBV7-9 and TRBJ2-5. The CDR3 has 13 amino acids. The coding DNA is unavailable. Germline CDR1 and CDR2: SEHNR and FQNEAQ (reference sequence). The CDR3 spells CASSAKGTPRGYF. Full variable domain (remainder filled in from reference TRBV7-9 and TRBJ2-5): DTGVSQNPRHKITKRGQNVTFRCDPISEHNRLYWYRQTLGQGPEFLTYFQNEAQLEKSRLLSDRFSAERPKGSFSTLEIQRTEQGDSAMYLCASSAKGTPRGYFGPGTRLLVL.

The V and J genes are TRBV19 and TRBJ2-7; TCRdb returns TRBD2, unconfirmable since there is no DNA. The CDR3 extends over 15 amino acids. Only the protein is available. Germline-derived CDR1 and CDR2 are LNHDA and SQIVND (reference sequence). The CDR3: CASSIASGSSYEQYF. The variable domain in full, completed from reference TRBV19 and TRBJ2-7, reads DGGITQSPKYLFRKEGQNVTLSCEQNLNHDAMYWYRQDPGQGLRLIYYSQIVNDFQKGDIAEGYSVSREKKESFPLTVTSAQKNPTAFYLCASSIASGSSYEQYFGPGTRLTVT.

V is TRBV5-1 and J is TRBJ1-4; TCRdb gives TRBD1 as the D gene, but with no DNA this cannot be confirmed. The CDR3 spans 14 residues. No DNA appears here. The germline gives CDR1 SGHRS, CDR2 YFSETQ. The CDR3 sequence: CASSLGQPSEKLFF.

The V gene is TRBV7-9, the J gene TRBJ1-3; TCRdb lists TRBD1, though no DNA is available to test this call. The germline V gene has CDR1 SEHNR and CDR2 FQNEAQ (reference sequence). The CDR3 consists of 15 residues. Nucleotide data are not available. The CDR3: CASSPGVGQGPTIYF.

The rearrangement joins TRBV6-6 to TRBJ1-1. The CDR3 is made up of 15 amino acids. DNA is not recorded here. Germline V gives CDR1 MNHNY, CDR2 SVGAGI (reference sequence). The CDR3 is CASRVLGRMNTEAFF.

The rearrangement uses TRBV10-1 and TRBJ2-5; TCRdb reports TRBD1, a call that lacks DNA to check it against. This CDR3 spans 16 amino acids. There is no recorded DNA. The germline V gene encodes CDR1 WNHNN and CDR2 SYGVQD (reference sequence). The CDR3 reads CASSDPGHLYQETQYF.

The genes are TRBV5-1 and TRBJ1-1. Germline CDR1 reads SGHRS; CDR2 reads YFSETQ. The CDR3 has 16 residues. Only the protein is on record. CDR3 loop: CASSLVRGQGNTEAFF.

The chain joins TRBV5-6 to TRBJ2-7; TCRdb outputs TRBD1, but without DNA this stays unchecked. The germline CDR1 and CDR2 sequences are SGHDT and YYEEEE. The CDR3 has 17 amino acids. There is no recorded DNA. The CDR3 protein is CASSRRFSGGNSYEQYF.